A selection of T cell receptor beta chains follows, all from one sample in a study of CD8+CD57+ T cells in acquired aplastic anemia. TCRdb re-derived calls from the reads in MiXCR, one entry per CDR3 protein. Of hundreds of thousands of distinct CDR3 sequences listed, 55% to 70% are singletons. The sequenced material came from sorted CD4+, CD8+, or CD8+CD57+ T cells (not recorded which) from PBMCs. The source is a human donor in good health, serving as a control. Each CDR3 is given without its conserved first and last residue. Each record gives: D gene, clone size, J gene, V gene, CDR3 protein. D genes are given only for firm matches. A row's size may be missing; if present it is once, few, many or a size class.

d_call: -
clone_size: many
j_call: TRBJ2-2
v_call: TRBV12-3/TRBV12-4
cdr3_aa: ASSRGAYGELF

d_call: -
clone_size: -
j_call: TRBJ2-7
v_call: TRBV7-3
cdr3_aa: ASSPGQGGSYEQY

d_call: -
clone_size: -
j_call: TRBJ1-1
v_call: TRBV19
cdr3_aa: ASSPCPGGDAF

d_call: -
clone_size: -
j_call: TRBJ1-5
v_call: TRBV19
cdr3_aa: ASSASGWGNQPQH

d_call: -
clone_size: -
j_call: TRBJ2-7
v_call: TRBV4-1
cdr3_aa: ASSQVQTGTYEQY

d_call: -
clone_size: many
j_call: TRBJ1-1
v_call: TRBV6-2/TRBV6-3
cdr3_aa: ASSSFGYTEAF

d_call: -
clone_size: -
j_call: TRBJ2-7
v_call: TRBV7-2
cdr3_aa: ASSLGSYGYEQY

d_call: TRBD1
clone_size: once
j_call: TRBJ2-3
v_call: TRBV7-2
cdr3_aa: ASSFADRGGTDTQY

d_call: -
clone_size: -
j_call: TRBJ2-5
v_call: TRBV7-9
cdr3_aa: ASTPDQDSQETQY

d_call: TRBD2
clone_size: -
j_call: TRBJ2-5
v_call: TRBV5-8
cdr3_aa: ASTELAGGKETQY

d_call: -
clone_size: -
j_call: TRBJ2-1
v_call: TRBV10-1
cdr3_aa: ASSEFSGVSYNEQF

d_call: TRBD2
clone_size: many
j_call: TRBJ2-5
v_call: TRBV5-8
cdr3_aa: ASSFPGGQETQY

d_call: TRBD1
clone_size: -
j_call: TRBJ1-2
v_call: TRBV7-2
cdr3_aa: ASSLRQGLVYGYT

d_call: -
clone_size: -
j_call: TRBJ1-2
v_call: TRBV7-2
cdr3_aa: ASSAGLSTDTQY

d_call: -
clone_size: -
j_call: TRBJ1-2
v_call: TRBV7-9
cdr3_aa: ASSPAGPSGGGYT

d_call: -
clone_size: once
j_call: TRBJ2-7
v_call: TRBV11-3
cdr3_aa: ASSYQEGYYEQY

d_call: -
clone_size: many
j_call: TRBJ1-2
v_call: TRBV6-5
cdr3_aa: ASIRGQGRSYT

d_call: -
clone_size: -
j_call: TRBJ1-2
v_call: TRBV7-9
cdr3_aa: ASSLEGHERSYGYT

d_call: -
clone_size: -
j_call: TRBJ2-6
v_call: TRBV9
cdr3_aa: ASSVSGLT

d_call: -
clone_size: -
j_call: TRBJ1-4
v_call: TRBV2
cdr3_aa: ASSLRSRNKKLF

d_call: -
clone_size: -
j_call: TRBJ2-7
v_call: TRBV3-2
cdr3_aa: ASRTPGTSSYEQY

d_call: -
clone_size: many
j_call: TRBJ1-2
v_call: TRBV12-3/TRBV12-4
cdr3_aa: ASSYRKGYT

d_call: -
clone_size: -
j_call: TRBJ1-2
v_call: TRBV20-1
cdr3_aa: SARDSGGAGGGYT

d_call: -
clone_size: -
j_call: TRBJ1-5
v_call: TRBV7-8
cdr3_aa: ASSTEGNRPQL

d_call: TRBD1
clone_size: -
j_call: TRBJ1-1
v_call: TRBV11-3
cdr3_aa: ASRPTGLTGTEAF

d_call: -
clone_size: -
j_call: TRBJ2-1
v_call: TRBV12-3/TRBV12-4
cdr3_aa: DSSFYICSASTPRTLYNEQF

d_call: -
clone_size: -
j_call: TRBJ2-2
v_call: TRBV11-1
cdr3_aa: ASSVVDGPGELF

d_call: TRBD1
clone_size: many
j_call: TRBJ1-6
v_call: TRBV12-3/TRBV12-4
cdr3_aa: ASTGTGWYNSPLH

d_call: TRBD2
clone_size: -
j_call: TRBJ2-3
v_call: TRBV15
cdr3_aa: ATSSLLAGGRTDTQY

d_call: TRBD1
clone_size: few
j_call: TRBJ2-5
v_call: TRBV6-5
cdr3_aa: ASKNPGQGWETQY

d_call: -
clone_size: -
j_call: TRBJ2-1
v_call: TRBV20-1
cdr3_aa: SATITGYNVNEQF

d_call: TRBD1
clone_size: -
j_call: TRBJ1-2
v_call: TRBV7-3
cdr3_aa: ASSPGTGNYGHT

d_call: TRBD2
clone_size: many
j_call: TRBJ2-3
v_call: TRBV6-6
cdr3_aa: ASSYRGGLDTQY

d_call: -
clone_size: -
j_call: TRBJ1-1
v_call: TRBV7-6
cdr3_aa: ASSLDGGNTEAL

d_call: TRBD1
clone_size: -
j_call: TRBJ2-7
v_call: TRBV7-2
cdr3_aa: ASSAPQGSVGVS

d_call: TRBD1
clone_size: -
j_call: TRBJ2-7
v_call: TRBV7-2
cdr3_aa: ASSAHDRGRNEQY

d_call: -
clone_size: -
j_call: -
v_call: TRBV6-6
cdr3_aa: ASSLAGNTDTQH

d_call: -
clone_size: -
j_call: TRBJ1-5
v_call: TRBV2
cdr3_aa: ASSDLDLSNQPQH

d_call: -
clone_size: -
j_call: TRBJ2-1
v_call: TRBV19
cdr3_aa: ASSTARGSGYEQF

d_call: -
clone_size: -
j_call: TRBJ1-5
v_call: TRBV15
cdr3_aa: ATSRPSSDSNQPQH

d_call: -
clone_size: many
j_call: TRBJ2-1
v_call: TRBV19
cdr3_aa: ASSIPNHGSYNEQF

d_call: -
clone_size: -
j_call: TRBJ2-6
v_call: TRBV2
cdr3_aa: ASSEGISDTNVLT

d_call: -
clone_size: -
j_call: TRBJ1-2
v_call: TRBV9
cdr3_aa: ASSPAREGYGAF

d_call: -
clone_size: many
j_call: TRBJ1-2
v_call: TRBV29-1
cdr3_aa: SVEVRDNFYGYT